This T cell receptor (beta chain) was observed in a study of shared clonotypes between healthy human individuals. Germline CDR1 SGHRS, CDR2 YFSETQ. The V end lost 4 bases, the J end lost 0 bases, and 18 bases lay between the germline ends. The CDR3 loop spans 17 amino acids. Among the donors, all were Caucasian adults who lived in Nashville, Tennessee. Every subset's genomic DNA went evenly onto several immunoSEQ plates. The assay was immunoSEQ multiplex PCR, and TCRdb's table has in-frame clones only and misses some. The sample records about 470,000 clones, about 76% being singletons. The receptor was isolated from a woman in her thirties or forties in good health. Some clones in this sample may be carry-over from other donors' samples. The specimen was PBMCs. V and J are TRBV5-1 and TRBJ2-3; a possible D gene is TRBD2 (6 bases). The CDR3 protein is CASSPGHAGPSTDTQYF. The CDR3 region has the DNA TGCGCCAGCAGCCCTGGGCACGCGGGACCGAGCACAGATACGCAGTATTTT.